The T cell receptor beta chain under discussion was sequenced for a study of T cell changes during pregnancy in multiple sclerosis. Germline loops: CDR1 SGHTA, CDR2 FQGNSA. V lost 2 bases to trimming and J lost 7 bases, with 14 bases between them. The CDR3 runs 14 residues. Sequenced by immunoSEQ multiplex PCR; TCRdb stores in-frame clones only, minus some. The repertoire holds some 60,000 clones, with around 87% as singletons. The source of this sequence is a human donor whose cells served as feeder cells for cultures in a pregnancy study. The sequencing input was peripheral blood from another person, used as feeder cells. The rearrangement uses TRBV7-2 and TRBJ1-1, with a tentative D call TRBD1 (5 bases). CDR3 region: CASSLTSGSVEAFF. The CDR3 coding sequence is TGTGCCAGCAGCTTAACGTCAGGGAGTGTTGAAGCTTTCTTT.